This entry lists 16 T cell receptor beta chains sequenced from one sample in a study of blood T cell repertoires in COVID-19. Measured with immunoSEQ multiplex PCR; TCRdb has only the in-frame clones, and not every one. Of hundreds of thousands of clones in the sample, about 86% were seen once. Sequencing used PBMCs or T cells enriched from blood (not recorded which). Source of these receptors: a woman between 40 and 55 years old with acute COVID-19.

The CDR3 loop is CASSEQGQANSPLHF. CDR3 bases: TGTGCCAGCAGCGAGCAGGGTCAAGCAAATTCACCCCTCCACTTT. This rearrangement joins TRBV7-3 to TRBJ1-6; weak D call: TRBD1 (5 bases). In germline, CDR1 is SGHTA, CDR2 FQGTGA. Trimming took off 5 bases at V and 7 bases at J, with 15 bases between the two ends. There are 15 residues in the CDR3.

The chain recombines TRBV2 with TRBJ2-2, with D possibly matching TRBD2 (6 bases). Germline loops: CDR1 SNHLY, CDR2 FYNNEI. This CDR3 is built from 15 residues. The V gene lost 4 bases and the J gene lost 1 base, with 10 bases spanning the gap. The CDR3 loop reads CASSAWRENTGELFF. DNA of the CDR3: TGTGCCAGCAGTGCCTGGCGGGAGAACACCGGGGAGCTGTTTTTT.

The rearrangement links TRBV11-2 to TRBJ1-2; D uncertain. Trimming removed 6 bases at V and 1 base at J, with 9 bases between. The V gene's germline CDR1 is SGHAT and CDR2 FQNNGV. The CDR3 loop spans 13 amino acids. CDR3 nucleotide sequence: TGTGCCAGCAGTCCCACTTTTAACTATGGCTACACCTTC. It specifies CASSPTFNYGYTF.

The V call is TRBV5-1, the J call TRBJ1-5; TRBD1 aligns across 12 bases. The CDR3 loop spans 19 amino acids. V lost 4 bases to trimming and J lost 3 bases; unmatched junction nucleotides: 14. Germline values: CDR1 SGHRS, CDR2 YFSETQ. This chain's CDR3 is CASSPGTGGFAFHNQPQHF. CDR3 DNA sequence: TGCGCCAGCAGCCCTGGGACAGGGGGCTTTGCGTTCCACAATCAGCCCCAGCATTTT.

The chain links TRBV2 to TRBJ2-1, with D perhaps TRBD1 (5 bases). CDR3 length: 16 residues. The V and J ends lost 7 bases and 4 bases respectively, with 20 bases between them. Germline V gene lookup returns CDR1 SNHLY and CDR2 FYNNEI. This CDR3 reads CASIAGWTPLYNEQFF. In DNA form, the CDR3 reads TGTGCCAGCATCGCAGGGTGGACACCCCTATACAATGAGCAGTTCTTC. The whole variable domain, remainder taken from reference TRBV2 and TRBJ2-1, is EPEVTQTPSHQVTQMGQEVILRCVPISNHLYFYWYRQILGQKVEFLVSFYNNEISEKSEIFDDQFSVERPDGSNFTLKIRSTKLEDSAMYFCASIAGWTPLYNEQFFGPGTRLTVL.

The table lists this clone with a few counts. The chain has TRBV29-1 and TRBJ1-1, with D uncertain. CDR1 and CDR2 from the germline V gene are SQVTM and ANQGSEA. The CDR3 runs 14 residues. V was shortened by 5 bases and J by 0 bases, with 13 bases between the two germline ends. The CDR3 reads CSVPSPYMNTEAFF. DNA of the CDR3: TGCAGCGTTCCCAGTCCTTACATGAACACTGAAGCTTTCTTT.

This clone was found a few times. The chain recombines TRBV15 with TRBJ2-2, with D perhaps TRBD2 (5 bases). This CDR3 is built from 13 residues. Germline-derived CDR1 and CDR2 are LNHNV and YYDKDF (reference sequence). Trimming shortened V by 5 bases and J by 6 bases, and 10 bases separated the two germline ends. Written as DNA, the CDR3 is TGTGCCACCAGCGGCCCCGGGGCCGGGGAGCTGTTTTTT. Translation gives CATSGPGAGELFF.

J is TRBJ2-7 and V is TRBV3-1 (or the pseudogene TRBV3-2); no reliable D call. CDR1 is LGHDT and CDR2 is YNNKEL in the germline V gene (reference sequence). V was clipped by 3 bases and J by 2 bases, with 8 bases between them. CDR3 length: 13 residues. The CDR3 spells CASSQGQTYEQYF. CDR3 in DNA: TGTGCCAGCAGCCAGGGCCAAACCTACGAGCAGTACTTC.

The rearrangement uses TRBV5-6 and TRBJ2-3; D uncertain. V lost 5 bases, J lost 0 bases, and 7 bases lay in between. The length of the CDR3 is 13 residues. Germline values: CDR1 SGHDT, CDR2 YYEEEE. CDR3 in DNA: TGTGCCAGCAGATCAACTAGCACAGATACGCAGTATTTT. It yields the protein CASRSTSTDTQYF.

CDR3 nucleotide sequence: TGTGCCAGCAGTATCCAGGGACAGGGGAGGGTGAATACCAAAAACATTCAGTACTTC. Encoded protein: CASSIQGQGRVNTKNIQYF. V gene TRBV27 combines with J gene TRBJ2-4, with 10 bases identical to TRBD1. Trimming took 5 bases from V and 2 from J; bases not matched to a gene: 15. Germline-derived CDR1 and CDR2 are MNHEY and SMNVEV (reference sequence). The CDR3 is made up of 19 amino acids.

The chain combines TRBV4-2 with TRBJ2-1; TRBD2 aligns across 7 bases. CDR1 is LGHNA, CDR2 YNFKEQ, per germline. Germline trimming cut 5 bases from V and 2 bases from J; bases unmatched to any gene: 6. The CDR3 contains 15 residues. CDR3 sequence (DNA): TGTGCCAGCAGCTTCCGGACTAGGGCCTACAATGAGCAGTTCTTC. Its protein product is CASSFRTRAYNEQFF.

CDR3 loop: CASRPTGMVTGELFF. CDR3 nucleotide sequence: TGTGCCAGTAGGCCGACAGGGATGGTCACCGGGGAGCTGTTTTTT. V usage is TRBV19 and J usage is TRBJ2-2; 7 bases match TRBD1. Looked up from germline, CDR1 is LNHDA and CDR2 is SQIVND (reference sequence). Trimming removed 6 bases from V and 4 bases from J; junction bases left unmatched: 8. The CDR3 has 15 amino acids.

The rearrangement links TRBV5-1 to TRBJ2-1; possibly TRBD1 for D (6 bases). The CDR3 has 18 residues. V lost 1 base to trimming and J lost 0 bases, with 17 bases between them. Per germline, CDR1 SGHRS and CDR2 YFSETQ. CDR3 protein: CASSLRGSRGSSYNEQFF. CDR3 coding DNA: TGCGCCAGCAGCTTGAGGGGGAGTAGGGGGAGCTCCTACAATGAGCAGTTCTTC.

The chain uses TRBV27 and TRBJ1-2, with 8 bases fitting TRBD1. CDR1 MNHEY and CDR2 SMNVEV come from the germline V gene (reference sequence). The CDR3 sequence is 17 residues long. V was pared by 0 bases and J by 3 bases, with 9 bases of the junction left unmatched. The CDR3 spells CASSLSGRGPIYYGYTF. The DNA for the CDR3 is TGTGCCAGCAGTTTATCTGGCAGGGGGCCTATTTACTATGGCTACACCTTC.

The chain employs TRBV27 and TRBJ1-5; TRBD1 might be the D (6 bases). Trimming took off 1 base at V and 7 bases at J, with 17 bases between the two ends. Germline V lookup: CDR1 MNHEY, CDR2 SMNVEV (reference sequence). The CDR3 runs to 16 residues. CDR3 nucleotides: TGTGCCAGCAGTTTATACGGGGGGCTCGAGGGACAGCCCCAGCATTTT. Its translation: CASSLYGGLEGQPQHF.

This clone occurred a few times. This sequence joins TRBV24-1 and TRBJ1-1; the D gene is possibly TRBD1 (5 bases). The CDR3 runs 13 residues. CDR1 is KGHDR and CDR2 is SFDVKD in the germline V gene. V lost 4 bases and J lost 5, with 10 bases in between. In DNA, the CDR3 is TGTGCCACCAGTGAGCCAGGGAGGACTGAAGCTTTCTTT. It encodes CATSEPGRTEAFF.